These T cell receptor beta chains were read from a single sample in a study of blood T cell repertoires in COVID-19. TCRdb keeps only in-frame clones here, not all; method: immunoSEQ multiplex PCR. The table records about 210,000 clones, approximately 85% of them present only once. The specimen sequenced was peripheral blood. These receptor sequences come from a woman in her seventies with COVID-19, enrolled during active disease. Both conserved end residues are part of each CDR3. A D gene is named only where the DNA matches it firmly.

j_call | d_call | v_call | cdr3_aa
TRBJ2-1 | . | TRBV6-5 | CASSSEPGTLNEQFF
TRBJ1-5 | . | TRBV7-8 | CASSPGRGLSNQPQHF
TRBJ1-2 | TRBD1 | TRBV6-6 | CASSDADRGFYGYTF
TRBJ1-4 | . | TRBV5-1 | CASSEAGTNEKLFF
TRBJ2-1 | TRBD2 | TRBV7-6 | CASSIGTSGNNEQFF
TRBJ1-3 | TRBD1 | TRBV19 | CASGTGYRGTIYF
TRBJ1-4 | . | TRBV11-2 | CASSLERSTNEKLFF
TRBJ2-6 | . | TRBV6-2/TRBV6-3 | CASSYDFFGQFSSGANVLTF
TRBJ2-1 | . | TRBV2 | CASTYLSYNEQFF
TRBJ2-5 | . | TRBV6-1 | CASSEMEGGQETQYF
TRBJ1-1 | . | TRBV6-2/TRBV6-3 | CASSSGPNTEAFF
TRBJ2-1 | TRBD2 | TRBV19 | CASRTLTGLVGDNEQFF
TRBJ1-2 | . | TRBV19 | CASSEGYGYTF
TRBJ1-1 | . | TRBV6-1 | CASSEIIGGLTEAFF
TRBJ2-6 | TRBD2 | TRBV5-4 | CASSLARLAGGISGANVLTF
TRBJ1-5 | . | TRBV18 | CASSPTTVGAQPQHF
TRBJ2-1 | TRBD1 | TRBV23-1 | CASSPGQGVFSSYNEQFF
TRBJ2-1 | . | TRBV6-2/TRBV6-3 | CASSRLVNEQFF
TRBJ2-7 | TRBD2 | TRBV12-3/TRBV12-4 | CATSSSGSYEQYF
TRBJ2-1 | . | TRBV10-1 | CANPDWWRHNEQFF
TRBJ2-5 | . | TRBV7-9 | CASSLGFETQETQYF
TRBJ2-1 | . | TRBV19 | CASSIDRVNEQFF
TRBJ2-7 | . | TRBV7-3 | CASSLNRGSTYEQYF
TRBJ1-4 | . | TRBV25-1 | CASRWLNEKLFF
TRBJ2-7 | TRBD2 | TRBV9 | CASSSGSGRSSYEQYF
TRBJ1-5 | . | TRBV6-4 | CASSRGMDSNQPQHF
TRBJ1-2 | . | TRBV15 | CATSRDYIGAGRANYGYTF
TRBJ1-6 | TRBD1 | TRBV18 | CASSPGTGENSPLHF